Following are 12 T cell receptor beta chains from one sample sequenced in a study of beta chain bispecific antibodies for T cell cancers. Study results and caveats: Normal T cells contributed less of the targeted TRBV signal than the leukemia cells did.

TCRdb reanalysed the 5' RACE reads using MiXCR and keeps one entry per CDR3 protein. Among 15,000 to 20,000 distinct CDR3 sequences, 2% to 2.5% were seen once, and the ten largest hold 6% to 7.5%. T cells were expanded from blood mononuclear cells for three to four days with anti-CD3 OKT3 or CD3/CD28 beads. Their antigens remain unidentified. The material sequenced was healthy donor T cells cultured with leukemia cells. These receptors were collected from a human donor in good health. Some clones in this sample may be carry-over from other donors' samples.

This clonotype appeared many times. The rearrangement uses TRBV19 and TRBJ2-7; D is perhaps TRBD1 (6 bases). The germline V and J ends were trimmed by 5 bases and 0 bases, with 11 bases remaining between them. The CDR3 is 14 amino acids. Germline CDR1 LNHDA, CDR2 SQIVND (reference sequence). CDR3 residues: CASSRDTSSYEQYF. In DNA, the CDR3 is TGTGCCAGTAGTCGGGACACCAGCTCCTACGAGCAGTACTTC.

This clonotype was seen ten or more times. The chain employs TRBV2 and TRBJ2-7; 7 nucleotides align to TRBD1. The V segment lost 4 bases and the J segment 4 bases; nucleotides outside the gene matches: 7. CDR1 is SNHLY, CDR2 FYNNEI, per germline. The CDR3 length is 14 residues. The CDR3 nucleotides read TGTGCCAGCAGTGTTGACCGGGACAGTTACGAGCAGTACTTC. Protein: CASSVDRDSYEQYF.

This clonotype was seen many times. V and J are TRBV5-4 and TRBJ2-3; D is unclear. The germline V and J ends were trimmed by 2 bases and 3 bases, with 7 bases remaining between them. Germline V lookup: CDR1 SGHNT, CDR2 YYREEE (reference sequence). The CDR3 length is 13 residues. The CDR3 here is CASSFFGTDTQYF. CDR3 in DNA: TGTGCCAGCAGCTTTTTTGGGACAGATACGCAGTATTTT.

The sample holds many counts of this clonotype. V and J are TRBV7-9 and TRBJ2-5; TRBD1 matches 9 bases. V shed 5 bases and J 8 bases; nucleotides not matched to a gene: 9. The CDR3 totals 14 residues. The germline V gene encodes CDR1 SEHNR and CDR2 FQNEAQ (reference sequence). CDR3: CASSPGQGINTQYF. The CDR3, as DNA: TGTGCCAGCAGCCCAGGACAGGGGATAAATACCCAGTACTTC.

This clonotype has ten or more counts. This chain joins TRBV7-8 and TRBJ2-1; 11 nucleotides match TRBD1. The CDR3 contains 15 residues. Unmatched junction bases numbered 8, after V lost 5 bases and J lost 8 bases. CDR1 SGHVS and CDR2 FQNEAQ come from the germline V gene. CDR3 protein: CASSAGTGGGYEQFF. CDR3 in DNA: TGTGCCAGCAGCGCCGGGACAGGGGGGGGGTATGAGCAGTTCTTC.

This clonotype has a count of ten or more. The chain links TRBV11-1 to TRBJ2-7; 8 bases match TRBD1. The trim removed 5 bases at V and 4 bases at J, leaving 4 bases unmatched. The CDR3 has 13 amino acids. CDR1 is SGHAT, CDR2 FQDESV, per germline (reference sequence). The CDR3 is CASSADRDYEQYF. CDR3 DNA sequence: TGTGCCAGCAGCGCGGACAGGGATTACGAGCAGTACTTC. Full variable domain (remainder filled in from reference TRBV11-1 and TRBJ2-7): EAEVAQSPRYKITEKSQAVAFWCDPISGHATLYWYRQILGQGPELLVQFQDESVVDDSQLPKDRFSAERLKGVDSTLKIQPAELGDSAMYLCASSADRDYEQYFGPGTRLTVT.

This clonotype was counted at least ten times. In nucleotides, the CDR3 is TGTGCCAGCAGCCAAAGCGGAAGATTATATTCGCACGAGCAGTACTTC. Its translation: CASSQSGRLYSHEQYF. The V gene is TRBV14, the J gene TRBJ2-7, with D perhaps TRBD2 (5 bases). CDR3 length: 16 residues. The V end was cut by 2 bases, the J end by 5 bases, with 19 bases between. Germline assignment: CDR1 SGHDN and CDR2 FVKESK.

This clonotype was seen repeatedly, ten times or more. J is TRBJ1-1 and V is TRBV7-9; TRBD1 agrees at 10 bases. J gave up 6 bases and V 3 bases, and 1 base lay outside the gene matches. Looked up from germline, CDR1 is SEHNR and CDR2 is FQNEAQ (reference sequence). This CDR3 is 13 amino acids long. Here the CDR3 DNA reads TGTGCCAGCAGCTTCGGACAGGGGGCTGAAGCTTTCTTT. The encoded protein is CASSFGQGAEAFF.

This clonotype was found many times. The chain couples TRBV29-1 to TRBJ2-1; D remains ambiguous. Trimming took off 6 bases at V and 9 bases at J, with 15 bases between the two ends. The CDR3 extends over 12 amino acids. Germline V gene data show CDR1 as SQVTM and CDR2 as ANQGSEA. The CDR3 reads CSVTLGGGEQFF. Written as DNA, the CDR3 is TGCAGCGTAACCCTTGGTGGCGGTGAGCAGTTCTTC.

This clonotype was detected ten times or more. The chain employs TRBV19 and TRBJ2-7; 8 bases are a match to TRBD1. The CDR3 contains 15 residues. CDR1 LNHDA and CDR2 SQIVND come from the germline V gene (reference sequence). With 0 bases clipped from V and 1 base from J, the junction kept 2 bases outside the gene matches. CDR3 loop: CASSIDWTGSYEQYF. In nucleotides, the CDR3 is TGTGCCAGTAGTATAGATTGGACAGGGTCCTACGAGCAGTACTTC.

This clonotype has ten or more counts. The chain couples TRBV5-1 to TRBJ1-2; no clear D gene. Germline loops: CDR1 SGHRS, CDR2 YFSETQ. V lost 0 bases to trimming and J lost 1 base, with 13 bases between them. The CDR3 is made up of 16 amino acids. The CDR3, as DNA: TGCGCCAGCAGCTTGGTAGGCCCCGAGGGTAACTATGGCTACACCTTC. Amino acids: CASSLVGPEGNYGYTF.

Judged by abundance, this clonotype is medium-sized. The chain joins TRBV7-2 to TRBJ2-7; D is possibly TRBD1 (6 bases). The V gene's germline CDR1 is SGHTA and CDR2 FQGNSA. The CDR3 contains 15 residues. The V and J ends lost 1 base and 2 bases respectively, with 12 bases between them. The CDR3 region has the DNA TGTGCCAGCAGCTTAGTCGCGCCAGGGGCCTACGAGCAGTACTTC. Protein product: CASSLVAPGAYEQYF.